A selection of T cell receptor beta chains follows, all from one sample in a study of blood T cell repertoires in COVID-19. The protocol was immunoSEQ multiplex PCR, while the TCRdb copy is restricted to in-frame clones and leaves out a portion. This table holds about 57,000 clones, 82% found once. The sequenced sample was peripheral blood. These receptors came from a woman aged 55-70 years with acute or convalescent COVID-19. Each CDR3 is given with its conserved first and last residue. The order of the fields is D gene, J gene, V gene, CDR3 protein. D genes are given only for firm matches.

d_gene: TRBD1; j_gene: TRBJ2-2; v_gene: TRBV25-1; CDR3aa: CASKGQGGTGELFF
d_gene: TRBD1; j_gene: TRBJ1-2; v_gene: TRBV6-1; CDR3aa: CASREGGLSGGYTF
d_gene: .; j_gene: TRBJ2-5; v_gene: TRBV7-2; CDR3aa: CASSPEGGWETQYF
d_gene: .; j_gene: TRBJ2-2; v_gene: TRBV2; CDR3aa: CASSQVQGNTGELFF
d_gene: .; j_gene: TRBJ1-4; v_gene: TRBV5-1; CDR3aa: CASSLGAGKNEKLFF
d_gene: .; j_gene: TRBJ2-3; v_gene: TRBV5-4; CDR3aa: CASSLGAITDTQYF
d_gene: .; j_gene: TRBJ1-1; v_gene: TRBV18; CDR3aa: CASSPQQGGNTEAFF
d_gene: .; j_gene: TRBJ2-5; v_gene: TRBV10-1; CDR3aa: CASSEWSEETQYF
d_gene: .; j_gene: TRBJ2-5; v_gene: TRBV7-6; CDR3aa: CASSPGGPRETQYF
d_gene: TRBD1; j_gene: TRBJ1-1; v_gene: TRBV11-2; CDR3aa: CASSLGTGVNTEAFF
d_gene: TRBD2; j_gene: TRBJ2-7; v_gene: TRBV7-2; CDR3aa: CASSLGSGGAIYEQYF
d_gene: TRBD1; j_gene: TRBJ1-6; v_gene: TRBV7-2; CDR3aa: CASSPPTGQGRSPLHF
d_gene: .; j_gene: TRBJ2-7; v_gene: TRBV30; CDR3aa: CAGGGARRGYEQYF
d_gene: .; j_gene: TRBJ2-3; v_gene: TRBV11-1; CDR3aa: CASSSKGVSSRDTQYF
d_gene: .; j_gene: TRBJ2-3; v_gene: TRBV29-1; CDR3aa: CSVGPGVGTDTQYF
d_gene: TRBD1; j_gene: TRBJ1-2; v_gene: TRBV9; CDR3aa: CASRATGANYGYTF
d_gene: TRBD1; j_gene: TRBJ2-1; v_gene: TRBV19; CDR3aa: CASSTGTGTYNEQFF
d_gene: TRBD2; j_gene: TRBJ2-7; v_gene: TRBV5-6; CDR3aa: CASSLVDPGGSHEQYF
d_gene: .; j_gene: TRBJ1-5; v_gene: TRBV7-8; CDR3aa: CASSLTVVNQPQHF
d_gene: .; j_gene: TRBJ2-7; v_gene: TRBV7-2; CDR3aa: CASSLRVTYEQYF
d_gene: .; j_gene: TRBJ1-6; v_gene: TRBV14; CDR3aa: CASSQDGPGLGSPLHF
d_gene: TRBD1; j_gene: TRBJ1-2; v_gene: TRBV9; CDR3aa: CASSSGQAPLGYTF
d_gene: TRBD1; j_gene: TRBJ1-3; v_gene: TRBV5-1; CDR3aa: CASREGASGNTIYF
d_gene: TRBD2; j_gene: TRBJ2-2; v_gene: TRBV7-3; CDR3aa: CASSLTSGGYAGELFF
d_gene: .; j_gene: TRBJ2-1; v_gene: TRBV30; CDR3aa: CAWSVAAGNPYNEQFF
d_gene: .; j_gene: TRBJ2-7; v_gene: TRBV7-9; CDR3aa: CASSPGGYEQYF
d_gene: TRBD1; j_gene: TRBJ2-2; v_gene: TRBV10-3; CDR3aa: CAISSRAGGKTGELFF
d_gene: .; j_gene: TRBJ1-4; v_gene: TRBV13; CDR3aa: CASSRGPGELFF
d_gene: .; j_gene: TRBJ1-1; v_gene: TRBV12-3/TRBV12-4; CDR3aa: CASSLWGVKAFF
d_gene: .; j_gene: TRBJ1-3; v_gene: TRBV7-9; CDR3aa: CASSPRTVSMSGNTIYF
d_gene: .; j_gene: TRBJ1-2; v_gene: TRBV9; CDR3aa: CASSVGSGAGGYTF
d_gene: .; j_gene: TRBJ2-4; v_gene: TRBV15; CDR3aa: CATSRDLAVAKNIQYF
d_gene: .; j_gene: TRBJ1-6; v_gene: TRBV7-2; CDR3aa: CASSLASDYNSPLHF
d_gene: TRBD1; j_gene: TRBJ1-4; v_gene: TRBV3-1/TRBV3-2; CDR3aa: CASSLGQGAGKLFF
d_gene: TRBD2; j_gene: TRBJ2-2; v_gene: TRBV7-2; CDR3aa: CASSLSGGRTGELFF
d_gene: TRBD1; j_gene: TRBJ1-2; v_gene: TRBV5-6; CDR3aa: CASSPGTGRYYGYTF
d_gene: .; j_gene: TRBJ2-1; v_gene: TRBV25-1; CDR3aa: CASIPSGLSYNEQFF
d_gene: .; j_gene: TRBJ2-6; v_gene: TRBV7-3; CDR3aa: CASSSGHKSSGANVLTF
d_gene: .; j_gene: TRBJ2-7; v_gene: TRBV6-1; CDR3aa: CASSEVTGEQYF
d_gene: TRBD2; j_gene: TRBJ2-1; v_gene: TRBV2; CDR3aa: CASRQLAGEPRDEQFF
d_gene: .; j_gene: TRBJ2-3; v_gene: TRBV7-9; CDR3aa: CASSLSGGADTQYF
d_gene: TRBD1; j_gene: TRBJ1-2; v_gene: TRBV12-3/TRBV12-4; CDR3aa: CASSLDRVGGYTF
d_gene: .; j_gene: TRBJ1-2; v_gene: TRBV6-5; CDR3aa: CASSERGRMMYGYTF
d_gene: TRBD1; j_gene: TRBJ1-2; v_gene: TRBV27; CDR3aa: CASSSSAGTGFYTF
d_gene: TRBD1; j_gene: TRBJ2-7; v_gene: TRBV27; CDR3aa: CASSSWTGGNEQYF
d_gene: TRBD1; j_gene: TRBJ1-1; v_gene: TRBV19; CDR3aa: CASSLRTGNTEAFF
d_gene: TRBD1; j_gene: TRBJ1-2; v_gene: TRBV10-2; CDR3aa: CASSDRGRNGYTF
d_gene: .; j_gene: TRBJ1-2; v_gene: TRBV2; CDR3aa: CASSEQNYGYTF
d_gene: TRBD2; j_gene: TRBJ2-3; v_gene: TRBV5-4; CDR3aa: CASSLLTSGGPIGGDTQYF
d_gene: .; j_gene: TRBJ2-1; v_gene: TRBV9; CDR3aa: CASSVGFRGGEQFF
d_gene: TRBD2; j_gene: TRBJ2-7; v_gene: TRBV12-3/TRBV12-4; CDR3aa: CASSLSSGGEQYF
d_gene: .; j_gene: TRBJ2-1; v_gene: TRBV13; CDR3aa: CASSSGGSERVRSYNEQFF
d_gene: .; j_gene: TRBJ1-2; v_gene: TRBV4-1; CDR3aa: CASSQEASYGYTF
d_gene: .; j_gene: TRBJ1-1; v_gene: TRBV3-1/TRBV3-2; CDR3aa: CASSLQGRPFF
d_gene: TRBD2; j_gene: TRBJ2-3; v_gene: TRBV10-3; CDR3aa: CAISVSLAGGYPQYF
d_gene: TRBD1; j_gene: TRBJ2-5; v_gene: TRBV4-1; CDR3aa: CASSRTGGETQYF
d_gene: .; j_gene: TRBJ1-5; v_gene: TRBV2; CDR3aa: CASSDKSNQPQHF